One and the same sample provided the 8 T cell receptor beta chains below, sequenced in a study of blood T cell repertoires in COVID-19. Profiled with immunoSEQ multiplex PCR; TCRdb holds only in-frame clones, not every one. In the table there are a few hundred thousand clones, 88% of which are singletons. Material for sequencing was peripheral blood. These receptors all stem from a woman aged 45-65 years with COVID-19, enrolled during active disease.

This clone was found once. This CDR3 is also generated by other DNA sequences in the sample. The chain couples TRBV12-3 or TRBV12-4 to TRBJ1-1; D perhaps matches TRBD1 (5 bases). This CDR3 comprises 13 residues. V was trimmed by 6 bases and J by 4 bases, leaving 12 bases between them. This CDR3 reads CASSPGGGTEAFF. The CDR3 DNA reads as TGTGCCAGCAGCCCCGGGGGTGGCACTGAAGCTTTCTTT.

J is TRBJ2-7 and V is TRBV3-1 (or the pseudogene TRBV3-2); D is unclear. V was clipped by 1 base and J by 1 base, with 5 bases between them. The germline V gene encodes CDR1 LGHDT and CDR2 YNNKEL (reference sequence). This CDR3 comprises 13 residues. This CDR3 is CASSQGASYEQYF. The CDR3 DNA reads TGTGCCAGCAGCCAAGGAGCTTCCTACGAGCAGTACTTC.

The genes are TRBV9 and TRBJ1-2, with D tentatively TRBD1 (6 bases). Germline V CDR1 and CDR2: SGDLS, YYNGEE. Trimming cost V 0 bases and J 3 bases, with 9 bases left between them. CDR3 length: 14 residues. The CDR3 region is CASSVGGGYYGYTF. In nucleotides, the CDR3 is TGTGCCAGCAGCGTAGGCGGGGGCTACTATGGCTACACCTTC.

The chain links TRBV5-6 to TRBJ2-3, with D possibly being TRBD2 (7 bases). From germline, CDR1 is SGHDT and CDR2 YYEEEE. CDR3 size: 12 residues. V was pared by 7 bases and J by 8 bases, with 14 bases between. The CDR3 bases are TGTGCCAGCGGAGGGGGGAGGGGTACGCAGTATTTT. Translated: CASGGGRGTQYF.

Details on this clone: Within the sample, other DNA sequences also encode this same CDR3. This chain connects TRBV6-5 to TRBJ1-1; tentative D call: TRBD1 (5 bases). CDR3 length equals 14 residues. Germline V CDR1 and CDR2: MNHEY, SVGAGI. V lost 2 bases to trimming and J lost 5 bases, with 12 bases between them. The CDR3 DNA is TGTGCCAGCAGTTACCGGGGTGGGGGGACTGAAGCTTTCTTT. As protein: CASSYRGGGTEAFF.

As DNA, the CDR3 is TGTGCTAGTGGTTTGACGCAGGGGTTAAGCACAGATACGCAGTATTTT. This translates into CASGLTQGLSTDTQYF. The V call is TRBV12-5, the J call TRBJ2-3, with TRBD1 as a possible D gene (6 bases). Trimming removed 2 bases at V and 0 bases at J, with 12 bases between. This CDR3 has 16 amino acids. CDR1 is LGHNT, CDR2 FRNRAP, per germline.

This clone is a singleton in its sample. V is TRBV5-4 and J is TRBJ2-1; TRBD2 is a possible D gene (6 bases). The CDR3 is 13 amino acids. Germline CDR1 is SGHNT and CDR2 is YYREEE (reference sequence). V shed 3 bases and J shed 5 bases, with 9 bases lying between them. CDR3 loop: CASSSGLDNEQFF. As DNA, the CDR3 is TGTGCCAGCAGCTCGGGACTCGACAATGAGCAGTTCTTC.

The chain recombines TRBV7-9 with TRBJ1-4, with 11 nucleotides matching TRBD1. This CDR3 comprises 15 residues. Per the germline V gene, CDR1 is SEHNR and CDR2 is FQNEAQ (reference sequence). The V and J ends lost 3 bases and 7 bases, in that order; junction bases with no gene match: 4. The CDR3, as DNA: TGTGCCAGCAGCTTGGGACAGGGGGAGACTGAAAAACTGTTTTTT. Residues: CASSLGQGETEKLFF.